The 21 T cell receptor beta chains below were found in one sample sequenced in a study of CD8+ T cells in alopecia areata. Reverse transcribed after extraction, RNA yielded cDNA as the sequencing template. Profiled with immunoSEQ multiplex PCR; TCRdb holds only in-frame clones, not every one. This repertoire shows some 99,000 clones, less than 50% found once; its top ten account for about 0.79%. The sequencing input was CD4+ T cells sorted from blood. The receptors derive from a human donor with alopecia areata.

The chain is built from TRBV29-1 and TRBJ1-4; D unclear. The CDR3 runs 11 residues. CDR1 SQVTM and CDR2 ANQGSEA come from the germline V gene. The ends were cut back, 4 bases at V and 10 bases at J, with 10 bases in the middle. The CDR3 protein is CSVGGGGKLFF. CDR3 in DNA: TGCAGCGTTGGGGGAGGTGGAAAACTGTTTTTT.

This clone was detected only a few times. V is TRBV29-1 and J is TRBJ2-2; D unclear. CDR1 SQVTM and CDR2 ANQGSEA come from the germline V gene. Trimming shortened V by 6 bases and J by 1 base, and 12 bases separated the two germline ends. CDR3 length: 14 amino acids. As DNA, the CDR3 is TGCAGCGTAGCGCCAAAGGGGAACACCGGGGAGCTGTTTTTT. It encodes CSVAPKGNTGELFF.

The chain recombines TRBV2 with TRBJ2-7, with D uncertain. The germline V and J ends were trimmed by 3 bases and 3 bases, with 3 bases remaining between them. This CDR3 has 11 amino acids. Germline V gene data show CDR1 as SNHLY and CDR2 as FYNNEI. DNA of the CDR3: TGTGCCAGCAGTGACAGCTACGAGCAGTACTTC. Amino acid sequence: CASSDSYEQYF.

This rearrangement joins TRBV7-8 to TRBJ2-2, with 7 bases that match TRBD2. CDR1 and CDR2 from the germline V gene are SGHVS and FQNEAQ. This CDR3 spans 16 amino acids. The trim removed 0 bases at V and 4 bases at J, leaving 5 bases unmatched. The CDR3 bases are TGTGCCAGCAGCTTAGCCGGGGGGTTAGGCACCGGGGAGCTGTTTTTT. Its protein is CASSLAGGLGTGELFF. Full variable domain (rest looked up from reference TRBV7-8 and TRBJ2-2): GAGVSQSPRYKVAKRGQDVALRCDPISGHVSLFWYQQALGQGPEFLTYFQNEAQLDKSGLPSDRFFAERPEGSVSTLKIQRTQQEDSAVYLCASSLAGGLGTGELFFGEGSRLTVL.

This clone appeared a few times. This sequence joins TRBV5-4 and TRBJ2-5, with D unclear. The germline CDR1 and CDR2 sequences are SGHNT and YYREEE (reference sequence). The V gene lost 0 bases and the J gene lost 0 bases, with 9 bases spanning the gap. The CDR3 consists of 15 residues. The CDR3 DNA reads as TGTGCCAGCAGCTTGGGCCCGGGCAACCAAGAGACCCAGTACTTC. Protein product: CASSLGPGNQETQYF. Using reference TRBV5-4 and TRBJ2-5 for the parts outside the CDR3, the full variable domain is ETGVTQSPTHLIKTRGQQVTLRCSSQSGHNTVSWYQQALGQGPQFIFQYYREEENGRGNFPPRFSGLQFPNYSSELNVNALELDDSALYLCASSLGPGNQETQYFGPGTRLLVL.

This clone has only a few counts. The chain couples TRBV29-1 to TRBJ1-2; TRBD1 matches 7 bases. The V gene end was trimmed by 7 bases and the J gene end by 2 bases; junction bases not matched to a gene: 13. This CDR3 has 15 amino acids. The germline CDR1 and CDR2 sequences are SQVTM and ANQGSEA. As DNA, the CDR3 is TGCAGCGATGGCCGGGCGGGACAGCGAAACTATGGCTACACCTTC. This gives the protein CSDGRAGQRNYGYTF.

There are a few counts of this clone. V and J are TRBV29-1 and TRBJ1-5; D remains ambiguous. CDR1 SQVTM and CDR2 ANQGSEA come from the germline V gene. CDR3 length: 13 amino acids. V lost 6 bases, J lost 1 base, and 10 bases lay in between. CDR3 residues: CSVGGGSNQPQHF. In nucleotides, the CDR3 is TGCAGCGTGGGTGGTGGGAGCAATCAGCCCCAGCATTTT.

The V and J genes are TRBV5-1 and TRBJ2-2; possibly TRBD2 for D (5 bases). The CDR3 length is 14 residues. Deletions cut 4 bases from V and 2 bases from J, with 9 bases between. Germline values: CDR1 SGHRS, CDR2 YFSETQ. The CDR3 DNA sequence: TGCGCCAGCAGCATCGGACTTAACACCGGGGAGCTGTTTTTT. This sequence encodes CASSIGLNTGELFF.

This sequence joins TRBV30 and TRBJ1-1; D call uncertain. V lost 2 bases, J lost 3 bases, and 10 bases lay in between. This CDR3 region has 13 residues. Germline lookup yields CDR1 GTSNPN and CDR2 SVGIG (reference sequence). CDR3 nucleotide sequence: TGTGCCTGGAGTCGTAACCCGGACACTGAAGCTTTCTTT. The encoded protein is CAWSRNPDTEAFF. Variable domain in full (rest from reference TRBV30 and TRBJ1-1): SQTIHQWPATLVQPVGSPLSLECTVEGTSNPNLYWYRQAAGRGLQLLFYSVGIGQISSEVPQNLSASRPQDRQFILSSKKLLLSDSGFYLCAWSRNPDTEAFFGQGTRLTVV.

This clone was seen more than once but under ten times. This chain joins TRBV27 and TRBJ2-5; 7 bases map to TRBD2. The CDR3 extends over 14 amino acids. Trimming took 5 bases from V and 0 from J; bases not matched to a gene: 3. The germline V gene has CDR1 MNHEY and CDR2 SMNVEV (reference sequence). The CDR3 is CASSQRDDQETQYF. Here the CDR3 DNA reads TGTGCCAGCAGTCAGCGGGACGACCAAGAGACCCAGTACTTC.

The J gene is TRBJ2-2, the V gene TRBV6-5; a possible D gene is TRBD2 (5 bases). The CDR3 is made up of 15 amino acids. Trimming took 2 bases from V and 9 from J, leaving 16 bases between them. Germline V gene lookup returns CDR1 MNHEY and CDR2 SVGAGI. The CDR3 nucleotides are TGTGCCAGCAGTTACCAGGCCCGGGAAAACTGGGAGCTGTTTTTT. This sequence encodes CASSYQARENWELFF.

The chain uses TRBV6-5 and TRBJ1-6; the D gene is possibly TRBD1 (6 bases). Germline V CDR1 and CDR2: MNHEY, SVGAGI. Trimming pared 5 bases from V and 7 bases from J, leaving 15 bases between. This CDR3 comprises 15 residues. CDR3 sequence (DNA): TGTGCCAGCAGTACGTCCGACAGGAGGAATTCACCCCTCCACTTT. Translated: CASSTSDRRNSPLHF.

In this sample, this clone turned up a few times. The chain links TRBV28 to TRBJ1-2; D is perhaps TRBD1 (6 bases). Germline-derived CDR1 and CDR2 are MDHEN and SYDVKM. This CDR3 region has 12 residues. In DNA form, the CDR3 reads TGTGGCGCCTCGAGGGGGAACTATGGCTACACCTTC. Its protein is CGASRGNYGYTF.

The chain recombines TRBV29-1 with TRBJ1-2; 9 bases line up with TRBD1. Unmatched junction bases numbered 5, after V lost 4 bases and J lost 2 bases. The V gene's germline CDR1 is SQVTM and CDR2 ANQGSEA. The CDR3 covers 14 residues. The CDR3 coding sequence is TGCAGCGTTGGGGCCGGGACAGGGAACTATGGCTACACCTTC. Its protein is CSVGAGTGNYGYTF.

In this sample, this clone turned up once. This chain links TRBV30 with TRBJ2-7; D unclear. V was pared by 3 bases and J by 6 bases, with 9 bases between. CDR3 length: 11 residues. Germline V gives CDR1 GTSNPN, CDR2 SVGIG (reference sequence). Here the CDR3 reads CAWSRMAEQYF. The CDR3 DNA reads TGTGCCTGGAGCCGGATGGCCGAGCAGTACTTC.

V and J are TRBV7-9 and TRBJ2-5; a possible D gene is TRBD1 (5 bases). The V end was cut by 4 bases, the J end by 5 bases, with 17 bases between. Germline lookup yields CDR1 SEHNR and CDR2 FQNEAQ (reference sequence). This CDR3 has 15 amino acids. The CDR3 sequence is CASSSSGAMRETQYF. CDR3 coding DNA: TGTGCCAGCAGCTCAAGTGGGGCTATGAGGGAGACCCAGTACTTC.

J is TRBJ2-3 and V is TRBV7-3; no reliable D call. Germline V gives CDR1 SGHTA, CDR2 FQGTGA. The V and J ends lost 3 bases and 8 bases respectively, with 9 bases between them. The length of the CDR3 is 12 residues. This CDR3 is CASSFSGSTQYF. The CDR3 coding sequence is TGTGCCAGCAGCTTCAGTGGAAGTACGCAGTATTTT.

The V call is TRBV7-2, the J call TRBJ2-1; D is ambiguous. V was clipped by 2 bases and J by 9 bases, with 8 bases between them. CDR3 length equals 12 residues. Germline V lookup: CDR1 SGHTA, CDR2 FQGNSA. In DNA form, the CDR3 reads TGTGCCAGCAGCTTAATCTTATCTGAGCAGTTCTTC. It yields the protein CASSLILSEQFF.

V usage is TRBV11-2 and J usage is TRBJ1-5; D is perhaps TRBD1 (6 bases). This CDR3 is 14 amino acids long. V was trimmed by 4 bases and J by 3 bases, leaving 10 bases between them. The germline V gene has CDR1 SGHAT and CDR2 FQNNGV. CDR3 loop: CASSYGQPNQPQHF. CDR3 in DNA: TGTGCCAGCAGCTATGGACAGCCCAATCAGCCCCAGCATTTT.

This CDR3 reads CASSRGGANIQYF. CDR3 sequence (DNA): TGTGCCAGCAGTCGAGGGGGCGCAAACATTCAGTACTTC. The chain recombines TRBV25-1 with TRBJ2-4; 7 nucleotides match TRBD1. Germline V gene data show CDR1 as MGHDK and CDR2 as SYGVNS. The CDR3 covers 13 residues. Trimming at V came to 5 bases and at J to 6 bases, leaving 4 bases not matched to a gene.

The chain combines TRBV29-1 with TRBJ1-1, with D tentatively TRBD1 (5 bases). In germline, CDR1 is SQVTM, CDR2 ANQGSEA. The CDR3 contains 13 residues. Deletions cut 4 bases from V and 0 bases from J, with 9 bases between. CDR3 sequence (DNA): TGCAGCGTTGGTCCGGGGCTGAACACTGAAGCTTTCTTT. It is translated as CSVGPGLNTEAFF.